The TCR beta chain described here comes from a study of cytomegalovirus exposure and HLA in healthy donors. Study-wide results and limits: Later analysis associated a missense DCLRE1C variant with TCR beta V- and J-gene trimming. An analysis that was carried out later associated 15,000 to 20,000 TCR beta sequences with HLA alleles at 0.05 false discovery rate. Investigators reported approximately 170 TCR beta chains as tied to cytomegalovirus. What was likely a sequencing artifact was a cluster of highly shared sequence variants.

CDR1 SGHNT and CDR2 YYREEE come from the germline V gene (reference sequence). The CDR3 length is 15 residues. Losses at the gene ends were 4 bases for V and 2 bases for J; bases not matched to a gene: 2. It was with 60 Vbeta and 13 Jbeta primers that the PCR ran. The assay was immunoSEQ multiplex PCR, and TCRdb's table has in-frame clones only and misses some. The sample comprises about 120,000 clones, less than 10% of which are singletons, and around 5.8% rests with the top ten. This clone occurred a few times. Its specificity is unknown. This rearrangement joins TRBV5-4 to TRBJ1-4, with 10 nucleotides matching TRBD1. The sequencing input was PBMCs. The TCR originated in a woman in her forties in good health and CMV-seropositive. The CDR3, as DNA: TGTGCCAGCAGCCCGGACAGGGGGACTAATGAAAAACTGTTTTTT. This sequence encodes CASSPDRGTNEKLFF.